This T cell receptor beta chain was sequenced in a study of early T cells in non-severe SARS-CoV-2 infection. With 4 bases clipped from V and 2 bases from J, the junction kept 3 bases outside the gene matches. The CDR3 has 14 amino acids. CDR1 is SGHTA and CDR2 is FQGNSA in the germline V gene. TCRdb redid the calling of the 5' RACE reads with MiXCR, one entry per CDR3 protein. This sample carries over 60,000 distinct CDR3 sequences, around 12% of them seen once, and the ten largest clones take roughly 2.5%. The chain is built from TRBV7-2 and TRBJ2-5, with 8 bases identical to TRBD1. This receptor was obtained from an adult who was a healthcare worker with PCR-confirmed SARS-CoV-2 infection or an uninfected control (not recorded which). Sequenced here: whole blood, sampled at baseline. CDR3 sequence reads: CASSSRTGQETQYF. In DNA, the CDR3 is TGTGCCAGCAGCTCCCGGACAGGGCAAGAGACCCAGTACTTC.